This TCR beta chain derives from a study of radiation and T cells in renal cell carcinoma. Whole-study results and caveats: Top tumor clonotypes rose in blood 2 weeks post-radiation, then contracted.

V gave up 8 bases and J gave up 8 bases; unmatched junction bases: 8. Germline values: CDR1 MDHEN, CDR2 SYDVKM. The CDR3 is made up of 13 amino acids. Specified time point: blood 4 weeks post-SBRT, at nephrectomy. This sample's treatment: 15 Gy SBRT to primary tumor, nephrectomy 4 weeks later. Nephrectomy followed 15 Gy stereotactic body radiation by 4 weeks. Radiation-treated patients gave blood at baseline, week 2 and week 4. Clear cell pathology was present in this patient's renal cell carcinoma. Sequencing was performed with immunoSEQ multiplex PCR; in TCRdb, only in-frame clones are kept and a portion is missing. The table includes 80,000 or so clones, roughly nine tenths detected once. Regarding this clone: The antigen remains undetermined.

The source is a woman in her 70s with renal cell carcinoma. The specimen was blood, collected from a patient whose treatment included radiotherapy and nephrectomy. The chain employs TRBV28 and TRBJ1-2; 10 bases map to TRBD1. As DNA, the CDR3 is TGTGCCAGCCGGGGACAGGGGAGTCGGGGCTACACCTTC. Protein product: CASRGQGSRGYTF.